Sequencing of this TCR beta chain was carried out in a study of naive and memory T cell subsets. An equimolar mix of two oligonucleotides served as the beta constant-region primer for TRBC1 and TRBC2. Four rounds of PCR amplified the ligated cDNA using nested alpha and beta constant-region primers plus SP2. TCRdb called the UMI-ligation and nested PCR reads again in MiXCR, with one record for every CDR3 protein. The sample yields under 150,000 distinct CDR3 sequences, approximately 20% seen once. Study-wide findings and caveats: In naive cells, over 85% of TCR sequences were seen only once. A few larger clonotypes appeared in naive repertoires, especially CD8, possibly memory cells re-expressing CD45RA.

This clonotype was seen a handful of times. The antigen remains unidentified. CD4+ T cell IFNgamma after overnight CMV lysate exposure gave donor CMV status. This receptor was taken from a human donor in good health. The sequenced sample consisted of naive CD8+ T cells from blood.

CDR3 DNA sequence: TGCGCCAGCAGCCAAGACGGTTTGAGTCTAGTAGAGACCCAGTACTTC. Its protein product is CASSQDGLSLVETQYF. V and J are TRBV4-1 and TRBJ2-5; no clear D. Germline V gives CDR1 MGHRA, CDR2 YSYEKL. Trimming stripped 0 bases from V and 4 bases from J, with 15 bases between. This CDR3 is 16 amino acids long.